These 6 T cell receptor beta chains were sequenced from one sample in a study of vaccination and CD4 T cells after COVID-19. Treatment given: roughly 10-day PBMC culture with coronavirus spike peptide pools or control peptides (ViraFEST assay). These receptors are not linked to any known antigen. Scientists ran DNA taken from cultured CD4+ T cells through the Oncomine TCR Beta short-read assay for sequencing. TCRdb used MiXCR to reprocess the PCR reads, holding one entry per CDR3 protein. The sample carries 20,000 or so distinct CDR3 sequences, approximately 48% recorded once. This specimen consisted of CD4+ T cells from blood, cultured in vitro, obtained after SARS-CoV-2 vaccination. The receptors here all came from a human donor who had recovered from COVID-19.

The sample holds a few counts of this clonotype. This chain links TRBV15 with TRBJ1-2; D gene uncertain. Trimming cost V 1 base and J 4 bases, with 16 bases left between them. Looked up from germline, CDR1 is LNHNV and CDR2 is YYDKDF (reference sequence). The CDR3 is 16 amino acids. CDR3 DNA sequence: TGTGCCACCAGCAGAGCCCGACGCCGAAAGAGCTATGGCTACACCTTC. This gives the protein CATSRARRRKSYGYTF.

The chain recombines TRBV28 with TRBJ1-1; TRBD1 is a possible D gene (6 bases). CDR3 length: 15 amino acids. Germline-derived CDR1 and CDR2 are MDHEN and SYDVKM. Trimming took off 3 bases at V and 5 bases at J, with 16 bases between the two ends. The CDR3 DNA follows: TGTGCCAGCAGTTTTTCCGACAGGCAATGGACTGAAGCTTTCTTT. Amino acids: CASSFSDRQWTEAFF.

This clonotype was observed a handful of times. The chain uses TRBV20-1 and TRBJ1-5, with D possibly being TRBD1 (6 bases). The V gene lost 5 bases and the J gene lost 3 bases, with 17 bases spanning the gap. The CDR3 runs 15 residues. Germline lookup yields CDR1 DFQATT and CDR2 SNEGSKA (reference sequence). The DNA of the CDR3 is TGCAGTGCTGTCGGACAGTTAAACTTCAATCAGCCCCAGCATTTT. Protein product: CSAVGQLNFNQPQHF.

The chain links TRBV7-9 to TRBJ1-6; TRBD1 aligns across 8 bases. Germline V CDR1 and CDR2: SEHNR, FQNEAQ (reference sequence). V dropped 5 bases and J dropped 9; count of bases not matched to a gene: 6. The CDR3 length is 14 residues. The CDR3, as DNA: TGTGCCAGCAGCATAGGACAGGGTAGTTCACCCCTCCACTTT. Translation gives CASSIGQGSSPLHF.

The chain couples TRBV7-9 to TRBJ2-1; D unclear. The CDR3 spans 16 residues. CDR1 and CDR2 from the germline V gene are SEHNR and FQNEAQ (reference sequence). The V end lost 4 bases, the J end lost 4 bases, and 17 bases lay between the germline ends. CDR3 in DNA: TGTGCCAGCAGCTCCGAGACCACCCACCCTTACAATGAGCAGTTCTTC. Translation gives CASSSETTHPYNEQFF.

The chain employs TRBV7-3 and TRBJ1-1; possibly TRBD1 for D (5 bases). The germline V gene has CDR1 SGHTA and CDR2 FQGTGA. Deletions cut 0 bases from V and 4 bases from J, with 9 bases between. The CDR3 contains 14 residues. CDR3 nucleotide sequence: TGTGCCAGCAGCTTAACCACGGGGGGCACTGAAGCTTTCTTT. Encoded protein: CASSLTTGGTEAFF.